A selection of T cell receptor beta chains follows, all from one sample in a study of T cells in Graves' hyperthyroidism and ophthalmopathy. MiXCR, applied by TCRdb to the multiplex PCR reads, yields one record per CDR3 protein. The sample includes around 260,000 distinct CDR3 sequences, about 25% seen only once; the top ten take approximately 25%. The specimen sequenced was blood. The receptors stem from a man aged 40-50 years with Graves' hyperthyroidism that later progressed to Graves' ophthalmopathy. Both conserved end residues are part of each CDR3. A D gene is named only where the DNA matches it firmly. Size tells how often a clone was seen (once, few, many) or the class of an expanded clone, and some rows leave it out.

D gene	CDR3 length	clone size	V gene	J gene	CDR3 protein	CDR3 DNA
.	17	many	TRBV7-2	TRBJ1-2	CASSLGQQGLDLYGYTF	TGTGCCAGCAGCTTAGGCCAACAGGGATTGGACCTCTATGGCTACACCTTC
TRBD1	16	.	TRBV20-1	TRBJ2-7	CSALNPGGSSTGEQYF	TGCAGTGCTTTAAACCCAGGGGGATCCAGCACTGGAGAGCAGTACTTC
.	12	many	TRBV3-1	TRBJ2-7	CASSQDPYEQYF	TGTGCCAGCAGCCAAGATCCCTATGAGCAGTACTTC
TRBD1	15	.	TRBV7-9	TRBJ1-1	CASSLSGQGSTEAFF	TGTGCCAGCAGCTTAAGCGGACAGGGGAGCACTGAAGCTTTCTTT
.	14	many	TRBV27	TRBJ2-5	CASSLSALQETQYF	TGTGCCAGCAGTTTATCAGCTTTACAAGAGACCCAGTACTTC
.	14	few	TRBV7-2	TRBJ2-7	CASRYRDGSYEQYF	TGTGCCAGCAGATATCGGGACGGCTCCTACGAGCAGTACTTC
.	14	many	TRBV5-1	TRBJ1-1	CASSSGVANTEAFF	TGCGCCAGCAGCTCGGGGGTAGCGAACACTGAAGCTTTCTTT
TRBD1	14	.	TRBV30	TRBJ1-1	CAWRLQGRGTEAFF	TGTGCCTGGAGACTACAGGGGCGAGGGACTGAAGCTTTCTTT
.	17	many	TRBV7-8	TRBJ1-3	CASSQEQTGSFGNTIYF	TGTGCCAGCAGCCAAGAACAAACAGGTTCATTCGGAAACACCATATATTTT
TRBD2	14	.	TRBV6-4	TRBJ2-2	CASSEGGSTGELFF	TGTGCCAGCAGTGAGGGCGGGAGCACCGGGGAGCTGTTTTTT
.	14	many	TRBV2	TRBJ2-7	CASSEYSGVNEQYF	TGTGCCAGCAGTGAATATTCGGGAGTGAACGAGCAGTACTTC
TRBD2	18	many	TRBV20-1	TRBJ2-7	CSATRGAGGPPLSYEQYF	TGCAGTGCCACAAGGGGAGCGGGAGGGCCGCCCCTCTCCTACGAGCAGTACTTC
.	14	many	TRBV7-8	TRBJ2-5	CASRSERGGETQYF	TGTGCCAGCAGGAGCGAACGAGGGGGGGAGACCCAGTACTTC
.	13	.	TRBV30	TRBJ2-7	CAWSVRTLYEQYF	TGTGCCTGGAGTGTTAGGACCCTCTACGAGCAGTACTTC
.	11	many	TRBV12-3/TRBV12-4	TRBJ2-2	CASSPPGELFF	TGTGCCAGCAGTCCTCCCGGGGAGCTGTTTTTT
TRBD1	13	many	TRBV27	TRBJ2-7	CASSRDSIDEQYF	TGTGCCAGCAGCCGGGACAGCATAGACGAGCAGTACTTC
.	13	many	TRBV20-1	TRBJ2-7	CRPRETINYEQYF	TGCAGGCCTAGGGAGACAATAAACTACGAGCAGTACTTC
TRBD1	14	many	TRBV24-1	TRBJ1-2	CATSDSTGPRGYTF	TGTGCCACCAGTGATTCGACAGGGCCGAGGGGCTACACCTTC
TRBD1	15	few	TRBV12-3/TRBV12-4	TRBJ1-5	CASSGLTGGLQPQHF	TGTGCCAGCAGTGGGCTGACAGGGGGCCTTCAGCCCCAGCATTTT
.	15	many	TRBV11-3	TRBJ2-7	CASSEVGFISYEQYF	TGTGCCAGCAGCGAAGTGGGGTTTATCTCCTACGAGCAGTACTTC
.	14	.	TRBV18	TRBJ2-5	CASSHPQGVETQYF	TGTGCCAGCTCACACCCACAGGGAGTAGAGACCCAGTACTTC
.	14	many	TRBV9	TRBJ1-2	CASSVTRDLDGYTF	TGTGCCAGCAGCGTCACTCGGGACTTAGATGGCTACACCTTC
.	14	many	TRBV10-3	TRBJ2-2	CAIRGTVRNGELFF	TGTGCCATCAGAGGGACTGTAAGGAACGGGGAGCTGTTTTTT
.	14	many	TRBV6-5	TRBJ1-2	CASSYVSSNYGYTF	TGTGCCAGCAGTTACGTGTCATCTAACTATGGCTACACCTTC
.	15	many	TRBV30	TRBJ2-2	CAWSKVYNIGGELFF	TGTGCCTGGAGTAAGGTCTATAATATCGGGGGGGAGCTGTTTTTT
.	15	many	TRBV28	TRBJ2-2	CASSASTGGTGELFF	TGTGCCAGCAGCGCCAGCACGGGTGGAACCGGGGAGCTGTTTTTT
TRBD1	14	many	TRBV7-9	TRBJ1-2	CASSPTTGAGGYTF	TGTGCCAGCAGCCCAACGACAGGGGCTGGCGGCTACACCTTC
.	15	.	TRBV6-1	TRBJ2-7	CASSLPVGGSYKQYF	TGTGCCAGCAGTCTCCCCGTTGGAGGGAGTTACAAGCAGTACTTC
TRBD1	14	.	TRBV20-1	TRBJ2-7	CSAIGQDGSYEQYF	TGCAGTGCCATCGGACAGGATGGCTCCTACGAGCAGTACTTC
.	13	many	TRBV12-3/TRBV12-4	TRBJ2-2	CASSFGSIRELFF	TGTGCCAGCAGTTTTGGGAGTATCCGGGAGCTGTTTTTT
.	13	few	TRBV7-9	TRBJ2-3	CASSFPSPDTQYF	TGTGCCAGCAGCTTCCCCAGTCCAGATACGCAGTATTTT
.	16	many	TRBV11-2	TRBJ2-5	CASSSAGGGSGETQYF	TGTGCCAGCAGCTCAGCCGGGGGAGGCTCCGGGGAGACCCAGTACTTC
TRBD1	14	many	TRBV6-1	TRBJ2-7	CASSVTGDPREQYF	TGTGCCAGCAGTGTTACAGGGGACCCTCGGGAGCAGTACTTC
TRBD2	12	.	TRBV7-2	TRBJ2-7	CASSLARAGVYF	TGTGCCAGCAGCTTAGCGCGAGCGGGGGTTTACTTC
.	13	many	TRBV27	TRBJ1-1	CASSLYGGTEAFF	TGTGCCAGCAGTTTATATGGGGGTACTGAAGCTTTCTTT
TRBD1	13	many	TRBV6-5	TRBJ2-5	CASSLDRVETQYF	TGTGCCAGCAGCCTAGACAGGGTGGAGACCCAGTACTTC